These 2 T cell receptor beta chains originate from one sample sequenced in a study of Graves' ophthalmopathy and Graves' hyperthyroidism. As the template, RNA transcripts were used to amplify TCR beta CDR3 regions. Second-round multiplex PCR came after first-round RT-PCR with HTBI primers. TCRdb used MiXCR to reprocess the multiplex PCR reads, holding one entry per CDR3 protein. In the table there are 200,000 to 250,000 distinct CDR3 sequences, less than 55% of which are singletons. Input material: peripheral blood. The source is an adult man with Graves' ophthalmopathy.

The genes are TRBV5-1 and TRBJ1-1; a weak D match, TRBD1 (5 bases). V lost 5 bases, J lost 1 base, and 12 bases lay in between. Germline V lookup: CDR1 SGHRS, CDR2 YFSETQ. This CDR3 has 14 amino acids. Written as DNA, the CDR3 is TGCGCCAGCAGTACGGGACGGGCGAACACTGAAGCTTTCTTT. Its translation is CASSTGRANTEAFF. The variable domain in full, with the rest retrieved from reference TRBV5-1 and TRBJ1-1, is KAGVTQTPRYLIKTRGQQVTLSCSPISGHRSVSWYQQTPGQGLQFLFEYFSETQRNKGNFPGRFSGRQFSNSRSEMNVSTLELGDSALYLCASSTGRANTEAFFGQGTRLTVV.

The chain recombines TRBV20-1 with TRBJ1-1, with 7 bases aligning to TRBD1. CDR3 length: 14 residues. Germline-derived CDR1 and CDR2 are DFQATT and SNEGSKA (reference sequence). Losses at the gene ends were 3 bases for V and 2 bases for J; bases not matched to a gene: 6. In nucleotides, the CDR3 is TGCAGTGCTAGGAGGGGGACAGTTAACACTGAAGCTTTCTTT. Protein: CSARRGTVNTEAFF.